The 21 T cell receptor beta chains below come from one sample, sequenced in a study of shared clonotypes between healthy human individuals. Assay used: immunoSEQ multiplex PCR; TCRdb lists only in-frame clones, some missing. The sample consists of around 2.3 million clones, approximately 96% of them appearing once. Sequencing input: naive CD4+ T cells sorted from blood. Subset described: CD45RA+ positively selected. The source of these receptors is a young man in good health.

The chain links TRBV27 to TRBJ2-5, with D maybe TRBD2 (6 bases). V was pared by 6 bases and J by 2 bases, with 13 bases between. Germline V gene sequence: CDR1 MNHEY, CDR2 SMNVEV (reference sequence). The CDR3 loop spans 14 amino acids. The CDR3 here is CASSPGLQQETQYF. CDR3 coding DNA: TGTGCCAGCAGCCCGGGACTCCAACAAGAGACCCAGTACTTC.

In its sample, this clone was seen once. In nucleotides, the CDR3 is TGTGCCAGCAGCTTAGAGCGGGGACTTAACTATGGCTACACCTTC. Translated, it gives CASSLERGLNYGYTF. The gene calls are TRBV7-2 and TRBJ1-2, with D perhaps matching TRBD1 (5 bases). Germline V gene data show CDR1 as SGHTA and CDR2 as FQGNSA. This CDR3 region has 15 residues. Deletions cut 1 base from V and 1 base from J, with 10 bases between.

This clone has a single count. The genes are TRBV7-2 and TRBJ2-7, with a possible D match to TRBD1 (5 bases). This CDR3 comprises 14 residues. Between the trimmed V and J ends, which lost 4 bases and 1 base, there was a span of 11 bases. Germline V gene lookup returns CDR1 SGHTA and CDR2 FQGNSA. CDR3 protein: CASSWGAFSYEQYF. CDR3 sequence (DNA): TGTGCCAGCAGCTGGGGCGCATTTTCCTACGAGCAGTACTTC.

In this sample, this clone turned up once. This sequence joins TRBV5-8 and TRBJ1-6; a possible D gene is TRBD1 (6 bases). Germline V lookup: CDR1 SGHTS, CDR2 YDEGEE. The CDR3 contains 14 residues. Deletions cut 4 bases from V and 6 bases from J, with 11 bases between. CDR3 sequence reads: CASSRGQSNSPLHF. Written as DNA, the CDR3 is TGTGCCAGCAGCCGCGGACAGTCTAATTCACCCCTCCACTTT.

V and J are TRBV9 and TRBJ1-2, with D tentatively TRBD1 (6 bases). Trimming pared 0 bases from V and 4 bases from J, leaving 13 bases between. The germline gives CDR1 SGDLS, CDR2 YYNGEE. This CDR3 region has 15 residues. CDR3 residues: CASSVDPDSSYGYTF. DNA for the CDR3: TGTGCCAGCAGCGTAGATCCGGACAGCAGCTATGGCTACACCTTC.

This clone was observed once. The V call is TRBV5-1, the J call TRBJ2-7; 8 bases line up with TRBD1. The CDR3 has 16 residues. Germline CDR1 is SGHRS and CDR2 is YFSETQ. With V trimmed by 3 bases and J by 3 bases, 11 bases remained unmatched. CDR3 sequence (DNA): TGCGCCAGCAGCTCCGCCACCGGGACAGGAGTCTACGAGCAGTACTTC. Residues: CASSSATGTGVYEQYF.

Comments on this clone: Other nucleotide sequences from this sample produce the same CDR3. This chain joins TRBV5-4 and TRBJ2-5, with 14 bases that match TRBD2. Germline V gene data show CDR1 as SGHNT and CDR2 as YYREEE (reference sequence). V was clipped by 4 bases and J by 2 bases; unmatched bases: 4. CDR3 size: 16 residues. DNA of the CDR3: TGTGCCAGCAGCCTTAGACTAGCGGGAGGGCAAGAGACCCAGTACTTC. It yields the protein CASSLRLAGGQETQYF.

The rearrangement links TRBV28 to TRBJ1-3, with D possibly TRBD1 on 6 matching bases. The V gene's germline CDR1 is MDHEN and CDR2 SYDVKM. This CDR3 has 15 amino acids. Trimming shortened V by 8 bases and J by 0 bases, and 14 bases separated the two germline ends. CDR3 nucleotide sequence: TGTGCCAGCGGGGGACACTTAAACTCTGGAAACACCATATATTTT. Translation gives CASGGHLNSGNTIYF.

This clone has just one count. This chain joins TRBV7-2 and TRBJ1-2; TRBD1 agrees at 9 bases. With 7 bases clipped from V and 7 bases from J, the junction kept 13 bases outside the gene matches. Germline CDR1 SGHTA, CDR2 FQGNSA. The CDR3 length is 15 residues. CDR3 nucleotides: TGTGCCAGCACCTACGGCCGGACAGGGGATGTTGGCTACACCTTC. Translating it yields CASTYGRTGDVGYTF.

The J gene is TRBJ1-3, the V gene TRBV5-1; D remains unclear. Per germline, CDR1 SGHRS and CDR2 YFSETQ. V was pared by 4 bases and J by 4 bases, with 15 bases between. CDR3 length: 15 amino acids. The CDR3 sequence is CASSPERMGGNTIYF. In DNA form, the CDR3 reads TGCGCCAGCAGCCCGGAGCGCATGGGGGGAAACACCATATATTTT.

CDR3 amino acids: CASTSRSSYEQYF. CDR3 DNA sequence: TGTGCCAGCACTAGCCGTAGCTCCTACGAGCAGTACTTC. The chain joins TRBV6-5 to TRBJ2-7, with a tentative D call TRBD2 (5 bases). This CDR3 contains 13 residues. V lost 7 bases, J lost 0 bases, and 10 bases lay in between. Germline CDR1 MNHEY, CDR2 SVGAGI.

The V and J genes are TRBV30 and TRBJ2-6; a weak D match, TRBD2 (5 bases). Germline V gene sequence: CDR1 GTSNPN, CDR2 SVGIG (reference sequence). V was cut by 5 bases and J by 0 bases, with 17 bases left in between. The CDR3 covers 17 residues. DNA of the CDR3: TGTGCCTGGCGGGGTGAGGGTTCGCTCTCTGGGGCCAACGTCCTGACTTTC. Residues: CAWRGEGSLSGANVLTF. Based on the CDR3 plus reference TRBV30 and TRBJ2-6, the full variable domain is SQTIHQWPATLVQPVGSPLSLECTVEGTSNPNLYWYRQAAGRGLQLLFYSVGIGQISSEVPQNLSASRPQDRQFILSSKKLLLSDSGFYLCAWRGEGSLSGANVLTFGAGSRLTVL.

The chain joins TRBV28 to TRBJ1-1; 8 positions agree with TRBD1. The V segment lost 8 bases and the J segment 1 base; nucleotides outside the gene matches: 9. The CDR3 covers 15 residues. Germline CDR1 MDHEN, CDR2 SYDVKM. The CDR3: CASRDRGYTNTEAFF. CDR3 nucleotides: TGTGCCAGCCGAGACAGGGGTTACACGAACACTGAAGCTTTCTTT.

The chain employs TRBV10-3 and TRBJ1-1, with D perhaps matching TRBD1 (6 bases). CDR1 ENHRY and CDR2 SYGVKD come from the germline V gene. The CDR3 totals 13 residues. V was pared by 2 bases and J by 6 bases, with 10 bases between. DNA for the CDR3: TGTGCCATCAGTGAGCTACAGGGACCTGAAGCTTTCTTT. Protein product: CAISELQGPEAFF.

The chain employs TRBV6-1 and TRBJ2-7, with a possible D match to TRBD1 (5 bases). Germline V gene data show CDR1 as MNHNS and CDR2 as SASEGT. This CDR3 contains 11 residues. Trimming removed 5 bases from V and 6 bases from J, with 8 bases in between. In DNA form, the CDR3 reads TGTGCCAGCAGTTACAGGACCGAGCAGTACTTC. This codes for CASSYRTEQYF.

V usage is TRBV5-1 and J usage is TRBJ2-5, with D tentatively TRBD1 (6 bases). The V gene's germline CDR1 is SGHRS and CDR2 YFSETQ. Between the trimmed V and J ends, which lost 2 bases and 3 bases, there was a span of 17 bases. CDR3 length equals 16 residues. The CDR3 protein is CASSLQPTGAEETQYF. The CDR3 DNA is TGCGCCAGCAGCTTACAACCGACAGGAGCAGAAGAGACCCAGTACTTC.

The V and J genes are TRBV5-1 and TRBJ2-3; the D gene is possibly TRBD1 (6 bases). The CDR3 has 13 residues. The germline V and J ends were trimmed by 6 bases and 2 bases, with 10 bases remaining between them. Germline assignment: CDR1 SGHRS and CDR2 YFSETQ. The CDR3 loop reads CASNDRTTDTQYF. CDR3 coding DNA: TGCGCCAGCAATGACAGGACCACAGATACGCAGTATTTT.

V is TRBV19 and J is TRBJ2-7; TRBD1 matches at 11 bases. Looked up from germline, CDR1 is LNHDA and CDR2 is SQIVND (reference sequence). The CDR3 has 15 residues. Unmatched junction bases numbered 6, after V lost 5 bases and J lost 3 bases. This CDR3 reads CASSSRTGGVYEQYF. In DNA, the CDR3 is TGTGCCAGTAGTTCCCGGACAGGGGGCGTCTACGAGCAGTACTTC. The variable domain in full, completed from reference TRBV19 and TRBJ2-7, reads DGGITQSPKYLFRKEGQNVTLSCEQNLNHDAMYWYRQDPGQGLRLIYYSQIVNDFQKGDIAEGYSVSREKKESFPLTVTSAQKNPTAFYLCASSSRTGGVYEQYFGPGTRLTVT.

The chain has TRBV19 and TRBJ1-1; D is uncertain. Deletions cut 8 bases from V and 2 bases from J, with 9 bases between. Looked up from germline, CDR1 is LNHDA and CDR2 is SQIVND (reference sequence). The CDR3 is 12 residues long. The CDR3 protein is CASSDINTEAFF. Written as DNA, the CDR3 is TGTGCCAGTTCTGATATTAACACTGAAGCTTTCTTT.

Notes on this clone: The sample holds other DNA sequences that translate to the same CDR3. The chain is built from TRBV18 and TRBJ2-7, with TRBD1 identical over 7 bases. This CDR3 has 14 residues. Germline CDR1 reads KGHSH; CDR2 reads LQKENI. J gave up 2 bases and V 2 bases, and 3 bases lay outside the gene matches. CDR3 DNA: TGTGCCAGCTCACCAGAGACAGGGCCCTACGAGCAGTACTTC. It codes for CASSPETGPYEQYF.

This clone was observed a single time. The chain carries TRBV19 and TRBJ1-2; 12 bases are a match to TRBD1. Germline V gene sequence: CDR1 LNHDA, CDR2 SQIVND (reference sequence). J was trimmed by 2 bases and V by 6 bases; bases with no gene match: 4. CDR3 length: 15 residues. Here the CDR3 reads CASSVGTGGNYGYTF. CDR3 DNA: TGTGCCAGTAGCGTCGGGACAGGGGGCAACTATGGCTACACCTTC.